The 22 T cell receptor beta chains listed next were all sequenced from one sample in a study of blood T cell repertoires in COVID-19. The data were produced by immunoSEQ multiplex PCR, yet TCRdb's version contains in-frame clones alone and is incomplete. Of approximately 300,000 clones in the sample, roughly 90% were seen once. Sequencing used PBMCs or T cells enriched from blood (not recorded which). These receptors originate from a young woman who had recovered from COVID-19.

The V gene is TRBV5-1, the J gene TRBJ2-7; no reliable D call. The V end was cut by 5 bases, the J end by 1 base, with 7 bases between. The CDR3 totals 12 residues. CDR1 and CDR2 from the germline V gene are SGHRS and YFSETQ. This chain's CDR3 is CASSLESYEQYF. In DNA form, the CDR3 reads TGCGCCAGCAGTCTGGAGTCCTACGAGCAGTACTTC.

The chain has TRBV6-5 and TRBJ1-5; 11 bases agree with TRBD1. The germline CDR1 and CDR2 sequences are MNHEY and SVGAGI. The CDR3 extends over 15 amino acids. J lost 4 bases, V lost 7 bases, and 6 bases had no gene match. The CDR3 DNA sequence: TGTGCCAGCACTGGGACAGGGGGAAGGAATCAGCCCCAGCATTTT. Translating it yields CASTGTGGRNQPQHF.

This rearrangement joins TRBV19 to TRBJ1-2; 9 nucleotides match TRBD1. Germline trimming cut 6 bases from V and 8 bases from J; bases unmatched to any gene: 10. CDR3 length: 14 residues. The V gene's germline CDR1 is LNHDA and CDR2 SQIVND (reference sequence). The CDR3 is CASRSPGTGRGYTF. The CDR3 DNA follows: TGTGCCAGTAGATCCCCCGGGACAGGGAGAGGCTACACCTTC.

The rearrangement links TRBV19 to TRBJ1-3; D unclear. CDR1 and CDR2 (germline): LNHDA, SQIVND (reference sequence). CDR3 length: 15 amino acids. V lost 9 bases, J lost 4 bases, and 19 bases lay in between. CDR3 DNA: TGTGCCAGCACGTTGGGCCGCGGGAGCGGAAACACCATATATTTT. This encodes CASTLGRGSGNTIYF.

The chain joins TRBV5-1 to TRBJ1-3, with a weak D call TRBD1 (6 bases). V lost 4 bases, J lost 1 base, and 15 bases lay in between. This CDR3 contains 16 residues. Germline V gene lookup returns CDR1 SGHRS and CDR2 YFSETQ. CDR3 region: CASSRSGQRSGNTIYF. CDR3 in DNA: TGCGCCAGCAGCCGATCGGGACAAAGATCTGGAAACACCATATATTTT.

The chain employs TRBV12-3 or TRBV12-4 and TRBJ2-4; 9 bases line up with TRBD1. With 5 bases clipped from V and 7 bases from J, the junction kept 3 bases outside the gene matches. This CDR3 is built from 13 residues. Written as DNA, the CDR3 is TGTGCCAGCAGTCGGGACAGGGATAACATTCAGTACTTC. This encodes CASSRDRDNIQYF.

The DNA of the CDR3 is TGTGCCAGCAGTCCGGCGCGGACCAAAAACATTCAGTACTTC. Protein product: CASSPARTKNIQYF. This chain connects TRBV6-5 to TRBJ2-4, with unresolved D. Trimming removed 5 bases from V and 2 bases from J, with 10 bases in between. Germline V gene lookup returns CDR1 MNHEY and CDR2 SVGAGI. CDR3 length: 14 residues.

The V gene is TRBV11-2, the J gene TRBJ2-7; maybe TRBD1 (6 bases). CDR3 length: 17 amino acids. Germline V gives CDR1 SGHAT, CDR2 FQNNGV. Trimming took off 6 bases at V and 3 bases at J, with 24 bases between the two ends. The DNA of the CDR3 is TGTGCCAGCAGGGCGTTCGGGACAAGCCCGCCCCTCTACGAGCAGTACTTC. Residues: CASRAFGTSPPLYEQYF.

This clone was seen a few times. V is TRBV4-1 and J is TRBJ2-3; TRBD2 agrees at 8 bases. Trimming at V came to 0 bases and at J to 4 bases, leaving 15 bases not matched to a gene. CDR1 and CDR2 (germline): MGHRA, YSYEKL. This CDR3 comprises 19 residues. CDR3: CASSQEGRRIAGKSDTQYF. The CDR3 DNA is TGCGCCAGCAGCCAAGAAGGGAGAAGGATAGCGGGAAAGTCAGATACGCAGTATTTT.

This chain joins TRBV18 and TRBJ1-3, with D perhaps TRBD1 (5 bases). V was cut by 3 bases and J by 0 bases, with 6 bases left in between. Germline V CDR1 and CDR2: KGHSH, LQKENI. This CDR3 is 14 amino acids long. CDR3 in DNA: TGTGCCAGCTCACCGACAGACTCTGGAAACACCATATATTTT. This translates into CASSPTDSGNTIYF.

The chain has TRBV5-1 and TRBJ2-1; 10 positions match TRBD2. This CDR3 has 15 residues. J was trimmed by 6 bases and V by 4 bases; bases with no gene match: 7. Looked up from germline, CDR1 is SGHRS and CDR2 is YFSETQ. The CDR3 protein is CASSVIAGGSNEQFF. CDR3 nucleotides: TGCGCCAGCAGCGTCATAGCGGGAGGCAGCAATGAGCAGTTCTTC. Combining the CDR3 with reference TRBV5-1 and TRBJ2-1 gives the whole variable domain KAGVTQTPRYLIKTRGQQVTLSCSPISGHRSVSWYQQTPGQGLQFLFEYFSETQRNKGNFPGRFSGRQFSNSRSEMNVSTLELGDSALYLCASSVIAGGSNEQFFGPGTRLTVL.

The chain has TRBV4-2 and TRBJ2-2, with D unresolved. Germline V gene lookup returns CDR1 LGHNA and CDR2 YNFKEQ. CDR3 length equals 16 residues. V was clipped by 1 base and J by 6 bases, with 15 bases between them. CDR3 coding DNA: TGTGCCAGCAGCCAAGGGTATAGTAGTGGTTCCGGGGAGCTGTTTTTT. Translated: CASSQGYSSGSGELFF.

The chain links TRBV4-3 to TRBJ2-7, with 8 bases matching TRBD2. The V gene end was trimmed by 6 bases and the J gene end by 2 bases; junction bases not matched to a gene: 6. This CDR3 has 14 amino acids. The V gene's germline CDR1 is LGHNA and CDR2 YSLEER. The CDR3 region has the DNA TGCGCCAGCAGGGTGGGACTAGGGACCTACGAGCAGTACTTC. Translated: CASRVGLGTYEQYF.

The rearrangement links TRBV5-1 to TRBJ2-7; 13 nucleotides agree with TRBD2. This CDR3 is built from 19 residues. CDR1 SGHRS and CDR2 YFSETQ come from the germline V gene. J was trimmed by 2 bases and V by 4 bases; bases with no gene match: 15. In DNA form, the CDR3 reads TGCGCCAGCAGCGGGGAATCAGGACTAGCGGGAGAAGGCCCCTACGAGCAGTACTTC. Translated, it gives CASSGESGLAGEGPYEQYF.

V is TRBV6-5 and J is TRBJ2-7; TRBD1 might be the D (5 bases). CDR1 is MNHEY and CDR2 is SVGAGI in the germline V gene. The CDR3 covers 14 residues. Between the trimmed V and J ends, which lost 5 bases and 4 bases, there was a span of 15 bases. CDR3 coding DNA: TGTGCCAGCAGTCAGGGAACATGGGGTTACGAGCAGTACTTC. It yields the protein CASSQGTWGYEQYF.

This CDR3 is CASSYYRGNNQPQHF. The CDR3 coding sequence is TGTGCCAGCAGTTACTATCGGGGGAACAATCAGCCCCAGCATTTT. The gene calls are TRBV6-2 or TRBV6-3 and TRBJ1-5; tentatively, D is TRBD1 (5 bases). CDR1 is MNHEY and CDR2 is SVGEGT in the germline V gene. CDR3 length equals 15 residues. The V end lost 1 base, the J end lost 3 bases, and 10 bases lay between the germline ends.

The chain joins TRBV28 to TRBJ1-6; D is possibly TRBD1 (6 bases). CDR1 is MDHEN and CDR2 is SYDVKM in the germline V gene. Trimming removed 1 base at V and 5 bases at J, with 15 bases between. The CDR3 loop spans 17 amino acids. The CDR3 DNA reads TGTGCCAGCAGTTTATCTTTCCCGGCAGGGGATAATTCACCCCTCCACTTT. It translates to CASSLSFPAGDNSPLHF.

This clone was detected once. The V gene is TRBV19, the J gene TRBJ1-6; D is perhaps TRBD1 (5 bases). Trimming stripped 9 bases from V and 7 bases from J, with 19 bases between. Germline V gene lookup returns CDR1 LNHDA and CDR2 SQIVND (reference sequence). This CDR3 spans 15 amino acids. In DNA form, the CDR3 reads TGTGCCAGCGGGTCGGTGGAGGGGAAGAATTCACCCCTCCACTTT. It codes for CASGSVEGKNSPLHF.

The rearrangement joins TRBV27 to TRBJ2-1; 8 positions match TRBD2. After removal of 5 bases from V and 6 bases from J, the junction contained 6 bases not matched to a gene. The CDR3 consists of 14 residues. Germline CDR1 reads MNHEY; CDR2 reads SMNVEV (reference sequence). The CDR3 protein is CASSLPTSGNEQFF. The CDR3 DNA reads TGTGCCAGCAGTCTCCCAACTAGCGGCAATGAGCAGTTCTTC.

The chain links TRBV5-8 to TRBJ2-7; D not resolved. The ends were cut back, 4 bases at V and 4 bases at J, with 15 bases in the middle. The CDR3 totals 14 residues. The germline CDR1 and CDR2 sequences are SGHTS and YDEGEE. The CDR3 sequence: CASSPRTFGYEQYF. CDR3 DNA: TGTGCCAGCAGCCCCCGCACCTTCGGGTACGAGCAGTACTTC.

This clone was picked up a small number of times. The chain couples TRBV21-1 to TRBJ1-1. TRBV21-1 is an annotated pseudogene. The CDR3 loop spans 12 amino acids. CDR3 sequence reads: CASRKGRGEAFF. The CDR3, as DNA: TGTGCCAGCAGAAAAGGACGGGGTGAAGCTTTCTTT.

CDR3 in amino acids: CASSLGALTEAFF. CDR3 bases: TGTGCCAGCAGCTTAGGGGCTCTAACTGAAGCTTTCTTT. The chain uses TRBV7-2 and TRBJ1-1, with D unclear. V gave up 1 base and J gave up 5 bases, with 8 bases separating them. The CDR3 runs to 13 residues. CDR1 is SGHTA, CDR2 FQGNSA, per germline.